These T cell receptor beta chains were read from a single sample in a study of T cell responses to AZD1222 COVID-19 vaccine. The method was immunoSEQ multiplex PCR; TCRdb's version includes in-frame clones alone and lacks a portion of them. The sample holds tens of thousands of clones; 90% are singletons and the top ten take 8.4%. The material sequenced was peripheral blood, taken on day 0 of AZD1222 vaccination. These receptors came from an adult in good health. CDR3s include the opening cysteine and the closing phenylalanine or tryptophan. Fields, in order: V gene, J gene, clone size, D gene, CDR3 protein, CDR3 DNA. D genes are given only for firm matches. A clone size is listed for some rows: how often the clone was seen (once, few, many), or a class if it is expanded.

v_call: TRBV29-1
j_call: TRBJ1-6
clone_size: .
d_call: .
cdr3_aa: CSVGSGDNSPLHF
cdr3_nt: TGCAGCGTTGGGTCGGGGGATAATTCACCCCTCCACTTT

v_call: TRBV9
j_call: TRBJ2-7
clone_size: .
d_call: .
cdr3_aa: CASSVAPDSSYEQYF
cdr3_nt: TGTGCCAGCAGCGTAGCCCCAGACAGTTCCTACGAGCAGTACTTC

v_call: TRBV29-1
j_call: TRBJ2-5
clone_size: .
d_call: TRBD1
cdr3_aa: CSVDNTRVDRVEETQYF
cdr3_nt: TGCAGCGTTGACAACACCCGCGTTGACAGGGTAGAAGAGACCCAGTACTTC

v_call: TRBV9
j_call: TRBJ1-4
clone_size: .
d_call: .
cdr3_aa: CASSVREGNANEKLFF
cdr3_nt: TGTGCCAGCAGCGTAAGGGAGGGAAATGCTAATGAAAAACTGTTTTTT

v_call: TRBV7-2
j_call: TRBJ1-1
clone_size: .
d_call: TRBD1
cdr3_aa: CASLWGQRTEAFF
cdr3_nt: TGTGCCAGCCTGTGGGGACAGCGCACTGAAGCTTTCTTT

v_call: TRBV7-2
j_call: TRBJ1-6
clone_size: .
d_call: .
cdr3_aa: CASSLVVGSTSPLHF
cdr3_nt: TGTGCCAGCAGCTTAGTCGTCGGGTCGACTTCACCCCTCCACTTT

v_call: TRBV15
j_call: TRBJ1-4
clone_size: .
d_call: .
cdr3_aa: CATSIDRATNEKLFF
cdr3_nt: TGTGCCACCAGCATCGACCGCGCAACTAATGAAAAACTGTTTTTT

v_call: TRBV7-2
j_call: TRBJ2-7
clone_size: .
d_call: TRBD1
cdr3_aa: CASSMSTGQGAEQYF
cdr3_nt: TGTGCCAGCAGCATGAGCACGGGACAGGGGGCCGAGCAGTACTTC

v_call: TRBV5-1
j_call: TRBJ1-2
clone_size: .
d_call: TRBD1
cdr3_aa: CASSRDSYYGYTF
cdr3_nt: TGCGCCAGCAGCCGGGACAGCTATTATGGCTACACCTTC

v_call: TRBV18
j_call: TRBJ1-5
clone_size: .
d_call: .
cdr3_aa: CASSPLGRNSNQPQHF
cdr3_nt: TGTGCCAGCTCACCACTCGGACGGAATAGCAATCAGCCCCAGCATTTT

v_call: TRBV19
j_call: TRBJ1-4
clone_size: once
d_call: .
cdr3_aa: CASTAAGAQLFTNEKLFF
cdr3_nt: TGTGCCAGTACCGCGGCGGGGGCCCAACTGTTTACTAATGAAAAACTGTTTTTT

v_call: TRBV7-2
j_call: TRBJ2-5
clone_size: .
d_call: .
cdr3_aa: CASSLVRQETQYF
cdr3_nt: TGTGCCAGCAGCTTAGTTAGACAAGAGACCCAGTACTTC

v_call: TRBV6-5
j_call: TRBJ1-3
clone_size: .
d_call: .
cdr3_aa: CASSYGGGSSGNTIYF
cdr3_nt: TGTGCCAGCAGTTACGGCGGGGGGTCCTCTGGAAACACCATATATTTT

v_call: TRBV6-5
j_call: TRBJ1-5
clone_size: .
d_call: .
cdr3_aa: CASRPGRGHQPQHF
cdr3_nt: TGTGCCAGCAGACCGGGGAGGGGCCATCAGCCCCAGCATTTT

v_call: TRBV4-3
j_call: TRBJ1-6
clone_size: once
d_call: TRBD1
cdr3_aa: CASSQDADRTSSYNSPLHF
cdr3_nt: TGCGCCAGCAGCCAAGACGCGGACAGGACGAGCTCCTATAATTCACCCCTCCACTTT

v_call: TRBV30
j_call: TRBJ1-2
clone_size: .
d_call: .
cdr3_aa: CAWSVSSGYTF
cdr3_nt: TGTGCCTGGAGTGTCTCCTCTGGCTACACCTTC

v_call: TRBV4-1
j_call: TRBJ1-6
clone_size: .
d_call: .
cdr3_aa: CASSQPGYYNSPLHF
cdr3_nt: TGCGCCAGCAGCCAACCAGGTTATTATAATTCACCCCTCCACTTT

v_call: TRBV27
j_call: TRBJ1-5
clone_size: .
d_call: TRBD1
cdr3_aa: CASRSVQGKGNQPQHF
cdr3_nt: TGTGCCAGCAGGAGCGTACAGGGGAAGGGCAATCAGCCCCAGCATTTT

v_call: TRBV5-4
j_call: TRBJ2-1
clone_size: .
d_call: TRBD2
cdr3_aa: CASSSPGLTSYNEQFF
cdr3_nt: TGTGCCAGCAGCTCCCCGGGACTAACTTCCTACAATGAGCAGTTCTTC

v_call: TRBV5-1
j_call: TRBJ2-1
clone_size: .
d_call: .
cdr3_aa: CASSIASYNEQFF
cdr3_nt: TGCGCCAGCAGCATTGCGTCCTACAATGAGCAGTTCTTC

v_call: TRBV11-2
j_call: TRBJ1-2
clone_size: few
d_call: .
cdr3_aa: CASSTGTYGYTF
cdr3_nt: TGTGCCAGCAGTACAGGGACCTATGGCTACACCTTC

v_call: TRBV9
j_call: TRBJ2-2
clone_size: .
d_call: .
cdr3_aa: CASSVGTGELFF
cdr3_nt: TGTGCCAGCAGCGTTGGCACCGGGGAGCTGTTTTTT

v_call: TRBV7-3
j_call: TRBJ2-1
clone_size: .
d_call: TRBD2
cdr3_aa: CASSLTSGASNEQFF
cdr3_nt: TGTGCCAGCAGCCTTACTAGCGGGGCGTCCAATGAGCAGTTCTTC

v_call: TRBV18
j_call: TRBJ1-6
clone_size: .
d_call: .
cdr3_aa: CASSPWAQGSSPLHF
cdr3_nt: TGTGCCAGCTCACCGTGGGCACAGGGATCTTCACCCCTCCACTTT

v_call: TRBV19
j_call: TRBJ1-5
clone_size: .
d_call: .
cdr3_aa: CASTVGSGGRQPQHF
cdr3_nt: TGTGCCAGTACGGTTGGTAGTGGGGGTCGTCAGCCCCAGCATTTT

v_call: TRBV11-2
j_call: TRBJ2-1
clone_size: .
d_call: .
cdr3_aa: CASSLASSSQQFF
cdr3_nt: TGTGCCAGCAGCTTAGCTTCCAGCTCCCAACAGTTCTTC

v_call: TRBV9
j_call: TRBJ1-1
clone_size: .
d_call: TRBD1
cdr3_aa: CASSADRGLPRNTEAFF
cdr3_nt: TGTGCCAGCAGCGCGGACAGGGGGCTCCCTCGGAACACTGAAGCTTTCTTT

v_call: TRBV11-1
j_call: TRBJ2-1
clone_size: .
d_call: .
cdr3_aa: CASSLTRGLGNEQFF
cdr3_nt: TGTGCCAGCAGCTTGACAAGGGGTCTAGGCAATGAGCAGTTCTTC

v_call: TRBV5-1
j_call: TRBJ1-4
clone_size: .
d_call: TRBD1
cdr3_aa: CASSFLAGGTNEKLFF
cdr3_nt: TGCGCCAGCAGCTTTTTGGCAGGGGGGACTAATGAAAAACTGTTTTTT

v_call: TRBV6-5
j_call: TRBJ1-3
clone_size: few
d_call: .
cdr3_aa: CATTMGSGGENTIYF
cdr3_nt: TGTGCCACCACCATGGGATCCGGAGGCGAAAACACCATATATTTT

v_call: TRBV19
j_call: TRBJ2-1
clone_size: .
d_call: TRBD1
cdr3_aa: CASRQGEIYEQFF
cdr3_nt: TGTGCCAGTAGGCAGGGGGAGATCTATGAGCAGTTCTTC